This note documents a single T cell receptor (beta chain) sequence. Its target is not known. Patients all relapsed after autologous stem cell transplantation, and there was variation in brentuximab vedotin exposure. The repertoire was sequenced with immunoSEQ multiplex PCR; TCRdb's copy has only in-frame clones and lacks some. Of about 29,000 clones in the sample, just over 70% were seen once. The source of the sample is a study of PD-1 blockade in classical Hodgkin lymphoma. Study-level results: Newly diagnosed patients were said to have less baseline TCR diversity than healthy donors did. By C4D1 there was a significant rise in CD4+ TCR diversity but not in CD8+ TCR diversity. Individuals initiating nivolumab under 1 year after ASCT were excluded. Whatever underlies the repertoire differences (possibly disease activity or prior therapy) remains undefined.

The sequencing here drew on peripheral blood mononuclear cells (PBMCs), taken before the second cycle of nivolumab. The sequence derives from a human donor with classical Hodgkin lymphoma.

This chain's CDR3 is CASSRNSGKYNEQFF. In DNA form, the CDR3 reads TGTGCCAGCAGCCGCAATAGCGGGAAGTACAATGAGCAGTTCTTC. The gene calls are TRBV7-2 and TRBJ2-1; 8 bases agree with TRBD2. This CDR3 region has 15 residues. After removal of 5 bases from V and 4 bases from J, the junction contained 7 bases not matched to a gene. The germline gives CDR1 SGHTA, CDR2 FQGNSA.